The rows below give T cell receptor beta chains drawn from one sample of a study of T cell responses to AZD1222 COVID-19 vaccine. Only in-frame clones appear in the TCRdb table, and some are missing; sequencing was by immunoSEQ multiplex PCR. The sample has 150,000 to 200,000 clones; about 92% are singletons. Source: peripheral blood, taken on day 0 of AZD1222 vaccination. The receptors derive from an adult in good health. Both conserved end residues are trimmed from each CDR3. D genes are given only for firm matches.

j_gene: TRBJ1-2
len: 9
d_gene: NA
v_gene: TRBV3-1/TRBV3-2
CDR3aa: ASSQGHGYT

j_gene: TRBJ1-1
len: 13
d_gene: NA
v_gene: TRBV18
CDR3aa: ASSPSTGRNTEAF

j_gene: TRBJ1-2
len: 12
d_gene: NA
v_gene: TRBV18
CDR3aa: ASSPPQAAYGYT

j_gene: TRBJ1-1
len: 17
d_gene: NA
v_gene: TRBV19
CDR3aa: ASSPQLSPSRPGGTEAF

j_gene: TRBJ1-1
len: 11
d_gene: NA
v_gene: TRBV30
CDR3aa: AWSNQMNTEAF

j_gene: TRBJ2-2
len: 14
d_gene: TRBD1
v_gene: TRBV5-4
CDR3aa: ASRGQGASNTGELF

j_gene: TRBJ1-2
len: 12
d_gene: TRBD1
v_gene: TRBV6-6
CDR3aa: ASSRQGRNYGYT

j_gene: TRBJ1-1
len: 11
d_gene: TRBD1
v_gene: TRBV3-1/TRBV3-2
CDR3aa: ASSPQGGAEAF

j_gene: TRBJ1-2
len: 12
d_gene: NA
v_gene: TRBV4-1
CDR3aa: ASSPKDGNYGYT

j_gene: TRBJ2-3
len: 12
d_gene: NA
v_gene: TRBV5-8
CDR3aa: ASSLGLETDTQY

j_gene: TRBJ1-1
len: 11
d_gene: TRBD1
v_gene: TRBV6-4
CDR3aa: ASRDREGPEAF

j_gene: TRBJ2-7
len: 17
d_gene: NA
v_gene: TRBV4-2
CDR3aa: ASSQDLGQDTTNSYEQY

j_gene: TRBJ1-2
len: 10
d_gene: NA
v_gene: TRBV10-3
CDR3aa: AISDRTYGYT

j_gene: TRBJ2-7
len: 11
d_gene: NA
v_gene: TRBV6-5
CDR3aa: ASTRDKAYEQY

j_gene: TRBJ2-2
len: 11
d_gene: NA
v_gene: TRBV16
CDR3aa: ASSQDARGELF

j_gene: TRBJ1-2
len: 10
d_gene: NA
v_gene: TRBV9
CDR3aa: ASSVDGYGYT

j_gene: TRBJ2-2
len: 11
d_gene: NA
v_gene: TRBV2
CDR3aa: ASSAQGTGELF

j_gene: TRBJ2-7
len: 11
d_gene: TRBD1
v_gene: TRBV12-3/TRBV12-4
CDR3aa: ASSWDRGNEQY

j_gene: TRBJ2-7
len: 12
d_gene: TRBD1
v_gene: TRBV14
CDR3aa: ASSLGQGSYEQY

j_gene: TRBJ2-1
len: 17
d_gene: TRBD2
v_gene: TRBV10-3
CDR3aa: AIKGLAGDRTERDNEQF

j_gene: TRBJ1-5
len: 10
d_gene: NA
v_gene: TRBV27
CDR3aa: ASSPAGQPQH

j_gene: TRBJ1-2
len: 13
d_gene: TRBD1
v_gene: TRBV7-9
CDR3aa: ASSLPGQAYYGYT

j_gene: TRBJ1-2
len: 10
d_gene: NA
v_gene: TRBV6-5
CDR3aa: ASKGVSYGYT

j_gene: TRBJ1-1
len: 10
d_gene: TRBD1
v_gene: TRBV5-1
CDR3aa: ASSFGQGAAF

j_gene: TRBJ2-7
len: 12
d_gene: TRBD2
v_gene: TRBV5-1
CDR3aa: ASRLAGGWYEQY

j_gene: TRBJ2-7
len: 13
d_gene: TRBD2
v_gene: TRBV27
CDR3aa: ATSFKPGGVYEQY

j_gene: TRBJ2-1
len: 12
d_gene: NA
v_gene: TRBV2
CDR3aa: ARRDAGQGGEQF

j_gene: TRBJ2-5
len: 13
d_gene: TRBD2
v_gene: TRBV10-3
CDR3aa: AISIAGGVGETQY

j_gene: TRBJ1-2
len: 12
d_gene: NA
v_gene: TRBV19
CDR3aa: ASSTVGQFWGYT

j_gene: TRBJ1-1
len: 14
d_gene: NA
v_gene: TRBV27
CDR3aa: ASSLRVRVGDTEAF